A single sample is the source of the 8 T cell receptor beta chains below, sequenced in a study of cytomegalovirus exposure and HLA in healthy donors. Using immunoSEQ multiplex PCR, the repertoire was profiled, and TCRdb retains in-frame clones only, with some absent. The data hold 70,000 or so clones, with roughly 94% observed a single time. Sequencing was done on a sample of PBMCs. Source of these receptors: a young woman in good health and CMV-seropositive.

This chain connects TRBV4-1 to TRBJ1-5; D is ambiguous. Germline CDR1 is MGHRA and CDR2 is YSYEKL. V lost 0 bases, J lost 5 bases, and 20 bases lay in between. The CDR3 extends over 18 amino acids. The CDR3 here is CASSQDVGGLGSDQPQHF. The CDR3 DNA follows: TGCGCCAGCAGCCAAGATGTGGGAGGACTCGGGTCAGATCAGCCCCAGCATTTT.

This chain uses TRBV5-1 with TRBJ2-5; D remains unclear. V dropped 4 bases and J dropped 3 bases, with 4 bases sitting between them. The CDR3 is 11 amino acids. Germline values: CDR1 SGHRS, CDR2 YFSETQ. As DNA, the CDR3 is TGCGCCAGCAGCCGAGAAGAGACCCAGTACTTC. This translates into CASSREETQYF.

The chain combines TRBV21-1 with TRBJ1-1; the table's D call, TRBD1, has no DNA check behind it. TRBV21-1 is given as a pseudogene. The CDR3 runs 12 residues. The CDR3 sequence: CASSKATGVAFF. CDR3 DNA: TGTGCCAGCAGCAAGGCTACAGGGGTGGCTTTCTTT.

The rearrangement links TRBV6-4 to TRBJ2-5; 7 bases align to TRBD1. V was pared by 6 bases and J by 1 base, with 2 bases of the junction left unmatched. Germline values: CDR1 MRHNA, CDR2 SNTAGT. The CDR3 totals 13 residues. The CDR3 bases are TGTGCCAGCAGCCGGGACAGCCAAGAGACCCAGTACTTC. Amino acids: CASSRDSQETQYF.

This clone was observed a single time. The chain joins TRBV19 to TRBJ1-5, with a tentative D call TRBD1 (5 bases). The V and J ends lost 6 bases and 0 bases respectively, with 18 bases between them. The CDR3 spans 17 residues. Germline CDR1 LNHDA, CDR2 SQIVND (reference sequence). CDR3 DNA: TGTGCCAGTAGGAGGTGGACAATCCTCTATAGCAATCAGCCCCAGCATTTT. Its translation: CASRRWTILYSNQPQHF.

The chain carries TRBV4-1 and TRBJ1-1, with 7 bases lining up with TRBD1. The CDR3 covers 15 residues. After removal of 1 base from V and 5 bases from J, the junction contained 7 bases not matched to a gene. Germline V CDR1 and CDR2: MGHRA, YSYEKL. The CDR3 protein is CASSQGLQGFTEAFF. CDR3 nucleotides: TGCGCCAGCAGCCAAGGGTTACAGGGGTTTACTGAAGCTTTCTTT.

The rearrangement uses TRBV19 and TRBJ1-1, with 9 nucleotides matching TRBD1. CDR3 length: 14 residues. The V gene end was trimmed by 4 bases and the J gene end by 11 bases; junction bases not matched to a gene: 11. Germline V gene lookup returns CDR1 LNHDA and CDR2 SQIVND (reference sequence). CDR3 bases: TGTGCCAGTAGTAGCCAGGACAGGGGAAGGCACGCTTTCTTT. Its translation: CASSSQDRGRHAFF.

The rearrangement links TRBV7-6 to TRBJ2-3; 10 positions agree with TRBD1. V lost 4 bases and J lost 6; bases outside the gene matches: 7. The CDR3 loop spans 15 amino acids. In germline, CDR1 is SGHVS, CDR2 FNYEAQ. The CDR3 reads CASSSDRDRGDTQYF. The CDR3 DNA reads TGTGCCAGCAGCTCGGACCGGGACAGGGGTGATACGCAGTATTTT.